This TCR beta chain appears in the sequencing data of a study of shared clonotypes between healthy human individuals. Study-level points and caveats: Sharing across four donors was highest in naive CD4 (approximately 5%) and lowest in memory CD8 (roughly 0.4%).

Only one count was recorded for this clone. What it binds is not known. The data were produced by immunoSEQ multiplex PCR, yet TCRdb's version contains in-frame clones alone and is incomplete. This table has about 2.4 million clones, 93% appearing once. The ends were cut back, 5 bases at V and 3 bases at J, with 10 bases in the middle. This CDR3 has 13 amino acids. Germline V lookup: CDR1 KGHSH, CDR2 LQKENI. The rearrangement links TRBV18 to TRBJ1-1, with D unresolved. Sequencing was done on a sample of naive CD4+ T cells from PBMCs. Subset specified: CD45RA+ positively selected. The source of this sequence is a man younger than 30 in good health. Some clones in this sample may be carry-over from other donors' samples. The CDR3 sequence is CASSTGLDTEAFF. Here the CDR3 DNA reads TGTGCCAGCTCAACGGGCCTAGACACTGAAGCTTTCTTT.